The rows below give T cell receptor beta chains drawn from one sample of a study of CD8 T cells in ankylosing spondylitis. TCRdb re-analysed the 5' RACE reads in MiXCR, keeping a single row per CDR3 protein. This table holds hundreds of thousands of distinct CDR3 sequences, approximately 12% found once. The specimen was blood, either unsorted or a sorted T cell fraction (not recorded which). These TCRs come from a male donor with ankylosing spondylitis. Each CDR3 is given with its conserved first and last residue. A D gene is named only where the DNA matches it firmly. A row's size may be missing; if present it is once, few, many or a size class.

j_gene,abundance,d_gene,v_gene,CDR3aa,CDR3nt
TRBJ2-3,many,NA,TRBV20-1,CSVSRRSTDTQYF,TGCAGTGTATCGCGGAGGAGCACAGATACGCAGTATTTT
TRBJ2-7,few,NA,TRBV29-1,CSVRTFSYEQYF,TGCAGCGTCCGGACGTTCTCCTACGAGCAGTACTTC
TRBJ2-2,NA,TRBD1,TRBV20-1,CSARFRTGRGELFF,TGCAGTGCTAGGTTTCGGACAGGGCGCGGGGAGCTGTTTTTT
TRBJ2-5,few,NA,TRBV29-1,CSVVKGVQETQYF,TGCAGCGTTGTGAAAGGAGTCCAAGAGACCCAGTACTTC
TRBJ1-1,many,TRBD1,TRBV12-3/TRBV12-4,CASSKRLDREGEAFF,TGTGCCAGCAGTAAGAGGCTGGACAGGGAGGGTGAAGCTTTCTTT
TRBJ2-7,once,NA,TRBV20-1,CSARSSVGSYEQYF,TGCAGTGCTAGGAGCAGCGTAGGGTCCTACGAGCAGTACTTC
TRBJ1-5,many,NA,TRBV5-6,CASSLGGARLQPQHF,TGTGCCAGCAGCTTGGGGGGGGCGCGTCTTCAGCCCCAGCATTTT
TRBJ1-1,NA,NA,TRBV20-1,CSAKWTVNTEAFF,TGCAGTGCTAAATGGACGGTGAACACTGAAGCTTTCTTT
TRBJ2-7,NA,NA,TRBV10-3,CAISESGWGRGDSGYEQYF,TGTGCCATCAGTGAGTCCGGTTGGGGTAGGGGCGATTCCGGGTACGAGCAGTACTTC
TRBJ2-7,NA,TRBD2,TRBV27,CASSLLVAGEYEQYF,TGTGCCAGCAGTTTATTGGTAGCGGGAGAGTACGAGCAGTACTTC
TRBJ2-7,few,NA,TRBV20-1,CSARLPPYEQYF,TGCAGTGCTAGACTCCCCCCCTACGAGCAGTACTTC
TRBJ2-3,NA,TRBD1,TRBV20-1,CMTAKQGARTDTQYF,TGCATGACCGCCAAACAGGGGGCGCGGACAGATACGCAGTATTTT
TRBJ2-7,NA,NA,TRBV20-1,CSARPSPPREQYF,TGCAGTGCTCGCCCTAGTCCTCCGAGGGAGCAGTACTTC
TRBJ2-7,few,NA,TRBV20-1,CSASVSLYEQYF,TGCAGTGCTAGTGTCAGCCTATACGAGCAGTACTTC
TRBJ2-5,few,NA,TRBV21-1,CASTYHRQRQETQYF,TGTGCCAGCACCTACCACAGACAGAGGCAAGAGACCCAGTACTTC
TRBJ1-2,many,NA,TRBV5-1,CASSLGFGRDYGYTF,TGCGCCAGCAGCTTGGGGTTTGGCAGGGACTATGGCTACACCTTC
TRBJ2-3,few,NA,TRBV6-1,CASRPRAGIDTQYF,TGTGCCAGCAGGCCTAGGGCAGGGATAGATACGCAGTATTTT
TRBJ1-1,NA,TRBD1,TRBV20-1,CSARTGRLEAFF,TGCAGTGCGCGGACAGGACGTCTTGAAGCTTTCTTT
TRBJ2-3,NA,NA,TRBV6-5,CASSYSKEDTQYF,TGTGCCAGCAGTTACTCGAAGGAAGATACGCAGTATTTT
TRBJ2-7,NA,TRBD1,TRBV5-1,CASSLLTGDIDEQYF,TGCGCCAGCAGCTTGTTAACAGGGGACATCGACGAGCAGTACTTC
TRBJ1-5,many,NA,TRBV20-1,CSASGPSNQPQHF,TGCAGTGCTAGCGGGCCTAGCAATCAGCCCCAGCATTTT
TRBJ1-1,few,NA,TRBV4-1,CASSQGRRWNTEAFF,TGCGCCAGCAGCCAAGGGAGGCGTTGGAACACTGAAGCTTTCTTT
TRBJ2-1,NA,NA,TRBV11-2,CASSLVIYNEQFF,TGTGCCAGCAGCTTGGTGATTTACAATGAGCAGTTCTTC
TRBJ2-1,few,TRBD2,TRBV20-1,CSARDRVAGGNEQFF,TGCAGTGCTAGAGATAGAGTAGCGGGAGGCAATGAGCAGTTCTTC
TRBJ1-5,NA,NA,TRBV4-2,CASSQDPAWGNQPQHF,TGTGCCAGCAGCCAAGATCCGGCATGGGGCAATCAGCCCCAGCATTTT
TRBJ1-4,few,TRBD1,TRBV7-9,CASSWDSANEKLFF,TGTGCCAGCAGCTGGGACAGCGCGAATGAAAAACTGTTTTTT
TRBJ1-6,few,NA,TRBV6-5,CASSYGGNRPPLHF,TGTGCCAGCAGTTACGGTGGGAACAGGCCACCCCTCCACTTT
TRBJ2-7,NA,TRBD2,TRBV20-1,CSAKAGSGGREQYF,TGCAGTGCCAAGGCCGGTAGCGGGGGGCGAGAGCAGTACTTC
TRBJ2-7,NA,TRBD1,TRBV20-1,CSARRTGLSSYEQYF,TGCAGTGCTAGGCGGACAGGTTTGAGCTCCTACGAGCAGTACTTC
TRBJ2-7,NA,NA,TRBV20-1,CSAQINRAGYEQYF,TGCAGTGCTCAGATAAACAGGGCAGGCTACGAGCAGTACTTC
TRBJ2-1,few,NA,TRBV20-1,CSAAPLARYNEQFF,TGCAGTGCCGCTCCTCTCGCCCGCTACAATGAGCAGTTCTTC
TRBJ2-7,NA,NA,TRBV20-1,CSGQAFSHEQYF,TGCAGTGGCCAAGCGTTTTCCCACGAGCAGTACTTC
TRBJ2-7,many,NA,TRBV4-3,CASSQVRTYEQYF,TGCGCCAGCAGCCAAGTAAGGACTTACGAGCAGTACTTC
TRBJ2-1,NA,NA,TRBV11-2,CASSLLSVLDEQFF,TGTGCCAGCAGCTTACTAAGTGTCCTCGATGAGCAGTTCTTC
TRBJ2-7,few,NA,TRBV30,CAWSVSSEIYEQYF,TGTGCCTGGAGTGTATCTAGCGAAATCTACGAGCAGTACTTC
TRBJ1-2,NA,NA,TRBV12-3/TRBV12-4,CASTETGRHPYGYTF,TGTGCCAGCACCGAAACAGGGAGGCACCCCTATGGCTACACCTTC
TRBJ1-4,NA,NA,TRBV6-1,CASSGGMPDEKLFF,TGTGCCAGCAGTGGTGGTATGCCGGATGAAAAACTGTTTTTT
TRBJ1-1,NA,NA,TRBV7-9,CASSSRLTEAFF,TGTGCCAGCAGCTCCCGACTGACTGAAGCTTTCTTT
TRBJ2-5,NA,NA,TRBV5-1,CASSSHLEGIGQETQYF,TGCGCCAGCAGCTCCCATCTGGAGGGGATCGGTCAAGAGACCCAGTACTTC
TRBJ1-2,many,NA,TRBV4-2,CASSQLSYGYTF,TGTGCCAGCAGCCAATTATCCTATGGCTACACCTTC
TRBJ2-5,many,NA,TRBV7-2,CASSLLLGQETQYF,TGTGCCAGCAGCTTATTACTGGGGCAAGAGACCCAGTACTTC